This T cell receptor beta chain was found in a study of T cells in localized non-small cell lung cancer. Study-wide findings and caveats: Uninvolved nearby lung showed the greatest T cell clonality, exceeding that found in tumor. Median detection of top 100 tumor clones in adjacent lung was about 52 clones. The study linked higher blood T cell density to longer overall survival.

A remark on this clone: Its antigen is not known.

Here immunoSEQ multiplex PCR was the method, and the copy in TCRdb shows in-frame clones only, minus some. The repertoire holds 15,000 to 20,000 clones, around 91% seen once, with 8.4% in the top ten. The junction had 4 bases not matched to a gene; V was cut back by 4 bases and J by 8 bases. The germline V gene has CDR1 LNHDA and CDR2 SQIVND (reference sequence). CDR3 length: 12 residues. V gene TRBV19 combines with J gene TRBJ1-1; 7 bases agree with TRBD1. The material sequenced was peripheral blood, taken before any cancer treatment. This sequence was found in a man aged 35-75 years with stage I lung adenocarcinoma. CDR3 amino acids: CASSTGQEEAFF. For the CDR3, the DNA is TGTGCCAGTAGTACAGGACAGGAAGAAGCTTTCTTT.